The entry below describes one T cell receptor (beta chain). The sample originates from a study of T cell changes during pregnancy in multiple sclerosis. Measured with immunoSEQ multiplex PCR; TCRdb has only the in-frame clones, and not every one. The sample contains fewer than 40,000 clones, under 95% of which appear only once. This clonotype originated in a female donor with multiple sclerosis, enrolled in a pregnancy study. Sequences were derived from CD4+ T cells from peripheral blood mononuclear cells, sampled in the third trimester of pregnancy.

The CDR3 sequence: CASRLQGMKAEAFF. The CDR3 bases are TGTGCCAGCAGGTTACAGGGTATGAAGGCTGAAGCTTTCTTT. The chain carries TRBV7-8 and TRBJ1-1, with D perhaps TRBD1 (6 bases). Per the germline V gene, CDR1 is SGHVS and CDR2 is FQNEAQ. The CDR3 sequence is 14 residues long. V lost 6 bases to trimming and J lost 6 bases, with 17 bases between them. Variable domain in full (rest from reference TRBV7-8 and TRBJ1-1): GAGVSQSPRYKVAKRGQDVALRCDPISGHVSLFWYQQALGQGPEFLTYFQNEAQLDKSGLPSDRFFAERPEGSVSTLKIQRTQQEDSAVYLCASRLQGMKAEAFFGQGTRLTVV.